One and the same sample provided the 27 T cell receptor beta chains below, sequenced in a study of blood T cell repertoires in COVID-19. Sequencing used immunoSEQ multiplex PCR; TCRdb keeps in-frame clones, though not all of them. The sample has about 120,000 clones; 75% to 90% are singletons. What was sequenced was peripheral blood. The receptors were gathered from a human donor in a cohort sampled during active COVID-19.

The V gene is TRBV6-2 or TRBV6-3, the J gene TRBJ2-7; TRBD2 agrees at 10 bases. Germline V gene data show CDR1 as MNHEY and CDR2 as SVGEGT. This CDR3 is built from 15 residues. J lost 3 bases, V lost 0 bases, and 2 bases had no gene match. The CDR3, as DNA: TGTGCCAGCAGTTACTCTCCTAGCGGGGGCTACGAGCAGTACTTC. Translating it yields CASSYSPSGGYEQYF.

The V gene is TRBV25-1, the J gene TRBJ1-2; a weak D match, TRBD1 (5 bases). The V end was cut by 1 base, the J end by 8 bases, with 14 bases between. This CDR3 comprises 14 residues. Germline V gives CDR1 MGHDK, CDR2 SYGVNS. The CDR3 DNA sequence: TGTGCCAGCAGTGAATTAGAGCCAGGGCGAGGCTACACCTTC. It translates to CASSELEPGRGYTF.

V usage is TRBV28 and J usage is TRBJ2-4; no definite D call. Trimming removed 5 bases at V and 1 base at J, with 9 bases between. The CDR3 extends over 14 amino acids. The germline CDR1 and CDR2 sequences are MDHEN and SYDVKM. In nucleotides, the CDR3 is TGTGCCAGCAGTCCCTCCGGGGCCAAAAACATTCAGTACTTC. Translated: CASSPSGAKNIQYF.

This chain uses TRBV6-6 with TRBJ2-1; a possible D gene is TRBD2 (7 bases). Trimming cost V 2 bases and J 8 bases, with 13 bases left between them. The length of the CDR3 is 14 residues. Per germline, CDR1 MNHNY and CDR2 SVGAGI (reference sequence). The CDR3 sequence is CASSYGGAGDEQFF. The CDR3 DNA reads as TGTGCCAGCAGTTACGGGGGGGCCGGGGATGAGCAGTTCTTC.

In DNA, the CDR3 is TGTGCCAGCAGTTCCGGACAGGGGTACACCGGGGAGCTGTTTTTT. The encoded protein is CASSSGQGYTGELFF. J is TRBJ2-2 and V is TRBV6-5; TRBD1 aligns across 9 bases. The length of the CDR3 is 15 residues. Looked up from germline, CDR1 is MNHEY and CDR2 is SVGAGI. V lost 4 bases and J lost 3; bases outside the gene matches: 3.

This chain links TRBV4-3 with TRBJ2-3; D is undetermined. V dropped 0 bases and J dropped 0 bases, with 4 bases sitting between them. The CDR3 runs 14 residues. Germline CDR1 reads LGHNA; CDR2 reads YSLEER. The CDR3 spells CASSQDRSTDTQYF. The CDR3 DNA is TGCGCCAGCAGCCAAGATCGGAGCACAGATACGCAGTATTTT.

This chain joins TRBV6-5 and TRBJ2-2, with D tentatively TRBD1 (6 bases). The CDR3 is made up of 14 amino acids. Trimming cost V 5 bases and J 5 bases, with 12 bases left between them. CDR1 is MNHEY and CDR2 is SVGAGI in the germline V gene. The CDR3 is CASSRTGITGELFF. In DNA form, the CDR3 reads TGTGCCAGCAGTCGTACAGGGATTACCGGGGAGCTGTTTTTT.

V usage is TRBV2 and J usage is TRBJ2-7; no clear D. Germline assignment: CDR1 SNHLY and CDR2 FYNNEI. There are 15 residues in the CDR3. Trimming shortened V by 8 bases and J by 0 bases, and 17 bases separated the two germline ends. The CDR3 bases are TGTGCCAGCCGAGAATGGGCTCTAAGCTCCTACGAGCAGTACTTC. It specifies CASREWALSSYEQYF.

A few counts support this clone. The chain employs TRBV6-5 and TRBJ2-2; 7 bases match TRBD2. Germline CDR1 is MNHEY and CDR2 is SVGAGI. CDR3 length: 15 amino acids. V was clipped by 7 bases and J by 7 bases; unmatched bases: 12. The CDR3 loop is CASTTGSGAIGELFF. In nucleotides, the CDR3 is TGTGCCAGCACCACCGGGAGCGGGGCGATCGGGGAGCTGTTTTTT.

Points on this clone: This same CDR3 is encoded by further DNA sequences in the sample. CDR3 nucleotide sequence: TGTGCCACCAGCAGAGGGGGGGGCTATGGCTACACCTTC. Protein sequence: CATSRGGGYGYTF. The chain uses TRBV15 and TRBJ1-2; perhaps TRBD1 as D (5 bases). Germline V gene data show CDR1 as LNHNV and CDR2 as YYDKDF (reference sequence). The V gene lost 1 base and the J gene lost 4 bases, with 7 bases spanning the gap. The CDR3 is 13 amino acids.

The chain has TRBV7-2 and TRBJ2-3; TRBD1 might be the D (6 bases). This CDR3 has 13 residues. Germline CDR1 and CDR2: SGHTA and FQGNSA. V shed 2 bases and J shed 4 bases, with 7 bases lying between them. CDR3 residues: CASSLTGSDTQYF. As DNA, the CDR3 is TGTGCCAGCAGCTTAACAGGGTCAGATACGCAGTATTTT.

CDR3 in amino acids: CASSLMEASNEQFF. CDR3 sequence (DNA): TGTGCCAGCAGCTTAATGGAGGCGTCCAATGAGCAGTTCTTC. V is TRBV7-3 and J is TRBJ2-1, with a weak D call TRBD2 (5 bases). The CDR3 loop spans 14 amino acids. Germline assignment: CDR1 SGHTA and CDR2 FQGTGA. Trimming stripped 1 base from V and 6 bases from J, with 10 bases between.

The chain employs TRBV5-1 and TRBJ1-2; D may be TRBD1 (6 bases). V was shortened by 2 bases and J by 2 bases, with 10 bases between the two germline ends. The CDR3 contains 14 residues. Germline CDR1 SGHRS, CDR2 YFSETQ. DNA for the CDR3: TGCGCCAGCAGCTTATCAGGGGCGAACTATGGCTACACCTTC. Amino acid sequence: CASSLSGANYGYTF.

The J gene is TRBJ1-2, the V gene TRBV29-1; 10 bases line up with TRBD1. The germline V gene has CDR1 SQVTM and CDR2 ANQGSEA. After removal of 2 bases from V and 7 bases from J, the junction contained 7 bases not matched to a gene. The CDR3 loop spans 14 amino acids. The CDR3 spells CSVEFLDRGLGYTF. The CDR3 DNA reads TGCAGCGTTGAATTCCTCGACAGGGGGCTTGGCTACACCTTC.

This clone was picked up one time. The CDR3 is CASSPRHGTYEQYF. In nucleotides, the CDR3 is TGTGCCAGTAGTCCCCGACATGGAACTTACGAGCAGTACTTC. The chain employs TRBV19 and TRBJ2-7; D is unresolved. Germline V gene sequence: CDR1 LNHDA, CDR2 SQIVND (reference sequence). V was pared by 5 bases and J by 4 bases, with 15 bases between. The CDR3 contains 14 residues.

The table lists this clone with a count of one. This chain uses TRBV5-1 with TRBJ2-1, with 12 bases aligning to TRBD2. The CDR3 is 18 residues long. Per germline, CDR1 SGHRS and CDR2 YFSETQ. Unmatched junction bases numbered 7, after V lost 2 bases and J lost 1 base. In DNA, the CDR3 is TGCGCCAGCAGCTTCGCTCCACTAGCGGGGGGTTCCTACAATGAGCAGTTCTTC. It encodes CASSFAPLAGGSYNEQFF.

This chain joins TRBV10-2 and TRBJ1-3; D call uncertain. V was pared by 6 bases and J by 1 base, with 13 bases between. This CDR3 has 15 residues. Germline values: CDR1 WSHSY, CDR2 SAAADI. CDR3 loop: CASSPPQISGNTIYF. Here the CDR3 DNA reads TGCGCCAGCAGCCCCCCCCAGATTTCTGGAAACACCATATATTTT.

The rearrangement links TRBV18 to TRBJ1-3; possibly TRBD1 for D (6 bases). The CDR3 totals 14 residues. V was pared by 4 bases and J by 1 base, with 8 bases between. Germline-derived CDR1 and CDR2 are KGHSH and LQKENI. The CDR3 loop is CASSLQGSGNTIYF. The CDR3 DNA follows: TGTGCCAGCTCACTTCAGGGGTCTGGAAACACCATATATTTT. Using reference TRBV18 and TRBJ1-3 for the parts outside the CDR3, the full variable domain is NAGVMQNPRHLVRRRGQEARLRCSPMKGHSHVYWYRQLPEEGLKFMVYLQKENIIDESGMPKERFSAEFPKEGPSILRIQQVVRGDSAAYFCASSLQGSGNTIYFGEGSWLTVV.

The V call is TRBV15, the J call TRBJ2-3; D ambiguous. Germline CDR1 LNHNV, CDR2 YYDKDF (reference sequence). CDR3 length equals 12 residues. V lost 0 bases and J lost 8, with 6 bases in between. The CDR3 DNA sequence: TGTGCCACCAGCAGAGAGGTGGCTACGCAGTATTTT. Translation: CATSREVATQYF.

This clone appeared a single time. The genes are TRBV30 and TRBJ1-2; 7 bases map to TRBD1. The V segment lost 1 base and the J segment 2 bases; nucleotides outside the gene matches: 1. Germline-derived CDR1 and CDR2 are GTSNPN and SVGIG (reference sequence). The CDR3 runs to 13 residues. The CDR3 protein is CAWSGQGNYGYTF. The DNA for the CDR3 is TGTGCCTGGAGTGGACAGGGAAACTATGGCTACACCTTC.

This clone appeared once. V is TRBV11-2 and J is TRBJ1-4; D call uncertain. The CDR3 runs to 14 residues. Germline lookup yields CDR1 SGHAT and CDR2 FQNNGV. Trimming took 5 bases from V and 5 from J, leaving 12 bases between them. The CDR3 DNA sequence: TGTGCCAGCAGCCCCCCCCACAGCAATGAAAAACTGTTTTTT. This sequence encodes CASSPPHSNEKLFF.

The CDR3 here is CAWSVPEGAYGYTF. Written as DNA, the CDR3 is TGTGCCTGGAGTGTACCGGAGGGGGCCTATGGCTACACCTTC. The chain joins TRBV30 to TRBJ1-2; the match to TRBD1 covers 7 bases. Germline lookup yields CDR1 GTSNPN and CDR2 SVGIG (reference sequence). The CDR3 loop spans 14 amino acids. The V gene end was trimmed by 0 bases and the J gene end by 4 bases; junction bases not matched to a gene: 5.

The CDR3 DNA is TGCGCCAGCAGCCAAGATGAGGGGGGGCAGCAGTACTTC. Its translation is CASSQDEGGQQYF. V and J are TRBV4-3 and TRBJ2-7; a weak D match, TRBD2 (7 bases). Trimming cost V 0 bases and J 8 bases, with 11 bases left between them. Germline V gives CDR1 LGHNA, CDR2 YSLEER. This CDR3 contains 13 residues.

This chain joins TRBV7-2 and TRBJ1-5, with no clear D. V lost 2 bases and J lost 6, with 5 bases in between. The CDR3 sequence is 12 residues long. Germline V gene sequence: CDR1 SGHTA, CDR2 FQGNSA. CDR3 sequence reads: CASSLFLQPQHF. The CDR3 DNA is TGTGCCAGCAGCTTATTCCTTCAGCCCCAGCATTTT.

This chain connects TRBV5-1 to TRBJ2-5; the D gene is possibly TRBD2 (5 bases). Trimming left V 1 base short and J 4 bases short, with 8 bases between. Germline CDR1 is SGHRS and CDR2 is YFSETQ. This CDR3 has 13 residues. As DNA, the CDR3 is TGCGCCAGCAGCTTGTTAGGAGGAGAGACCCAGTACTTC. Protein product: CASSLLGGETQYF.

The rearrangement links TRBV4-3 to TRBJ2-3; D is perhaps TRBD2 (6 bases). The CDR3 totals 16 residues. V was clipped by 4 bases and J by 0 bases, with 14 bases between them. The germline CDR1 and CDR2 sequences are LGHNA and YSLEER. The CDR3 spells CASSPKLGGSTDTQYF. The DNA of the CDR3 is TGCGCCAGCAGCCCAAAGTTGGGGGGTAGCACAGATACGCAGTATTTT.

This clone was found once. The chain joins TRBV3-1 (or the pseudogene TRBV3-2) to TRBJ2-7; TRBD1 might be the D (6 bases). CDR3 size: 15 residues. Germline CDR1 reads LGHDT; CDR2 reads YNNKEL (reference sequence). V was clipped by 1 base and J by 4 bases, with 14 bases between them. The CDR3 loop is CASSQAPGQRYEQYF. In nucleotides, the CDR3 is TGTGCCAGCAGCCAAGCCCCTGGACAGCGATACGAGCAGTACTTC.